A single T cell receptor (beta chain) is shown here with its context. The sample comes from a study of early T cells in non-severe SARS-CoV-2 infection. TCRdb reprocessed the 5' RACE reads via MiXCR and lists one record per CDR3 protein. The sample contains around 80,000 distinct CDR3 sequences, about an eighth of which appear only once. This receptor was taken from an adult who was a healthcare worker with PCR-confirmed SARS-CoV-2 infection or an uninfected control (not recorded which). Sequenced sample: whole blood.

The CDR3 reads CASGPLEQGNYEQYF. The CDR3 nucleotides are TGTGCCAGCGGCCCTCTAGAACAGGGGAACTACGAGCAGTACTTC. V and J are TRBV27 and TRBJ2-7, with TRBD1 identical over 7 bases. CDR1 and CDR2 from the germline V gene are MNHEY and SMNVEV (reference sequence). The trim removed 8 bases at V and 3 bases at J, leaving 13 bases unmatched. The CDR3 consists of 15 residues.